This TCR beta chain was retrieved from a study of CD8+ T cells in alopecia areata. As regards this clone: Its specificity is unknown.

Looked up from germline, CDR1 is SQVTM and CDR2 is ANQGSEA. This CDR3 is built from 12 residues. V dropped 4 bases and J dropped 5 bases, with 12 bases sitting between them. The study, taken as a whole, reports: Higher clonality was seen in lesional scalp than in normal scalp, especially in alopecia totalis/universalis.

After isolation, RNA underwent reverse transcription to generate cDNA as the sequencing template. Clones were sequenced by immunoSEQ multiplex PCR, and TCRdb holds only the in-frame ones, with some missing. Of under 250,000 clones listed, roughly 66% are singletons. Indicated treatment: oral pan-JAK inhibitor, 5-10 mg twice daily. The receptor was derived from a human donor with alopecia areata. Sample: CD4+ T cells sorted from blood, taken at approximately week 42, from a patient treated with tofacitinib. The J gene is TRBJ2-7, the V gene TRBV29-1; TRBD2 is a possible D gene (5 bases). CDR3 loop: CSVGVSRDEQYF. CDR3 in DNA: TGCAGCGTTGGGGTGTCGAGGGACGAGCAGTACTTC.